This paragraph reports one T cell receptor (beta chain). Seattle participants joined during active infection and were tracked over time. Trimming removed 0 bases at V and 6 bases at J, with 12 bases between. CDR1 and CDR2 from the germline V gene are GTSNPN and SVGIG (reference sequence). The CDR3 runs to 14 residues. The data belong to a study of blood T cell repertoires in COVID-19. The wider study: Italy, Spain and the United States were the sources of the convalescent and acute COVID-19 samples.

Method: immunoSEQ multiplex PCR; TCRdb's copy keeps in-frame clones and lacks some. The data show 200,000 or so clones, 70% to 90% seen once. The receptor comes from a man aged 50-59 years with COVID-19, enrolled during active disease. Sequenced: peripheral blood. The rearrangement uses TRBV30 and TRBJ1-5; a weak D match, TRBD1 (6 bases). Here the CDR3 reads CAWSVKQGGQPQHF. The CDR3 DNA sequence: TGTGCCTGGAGTGTAAAACAGGGTGGTCAGCCCCAGCATTTT.